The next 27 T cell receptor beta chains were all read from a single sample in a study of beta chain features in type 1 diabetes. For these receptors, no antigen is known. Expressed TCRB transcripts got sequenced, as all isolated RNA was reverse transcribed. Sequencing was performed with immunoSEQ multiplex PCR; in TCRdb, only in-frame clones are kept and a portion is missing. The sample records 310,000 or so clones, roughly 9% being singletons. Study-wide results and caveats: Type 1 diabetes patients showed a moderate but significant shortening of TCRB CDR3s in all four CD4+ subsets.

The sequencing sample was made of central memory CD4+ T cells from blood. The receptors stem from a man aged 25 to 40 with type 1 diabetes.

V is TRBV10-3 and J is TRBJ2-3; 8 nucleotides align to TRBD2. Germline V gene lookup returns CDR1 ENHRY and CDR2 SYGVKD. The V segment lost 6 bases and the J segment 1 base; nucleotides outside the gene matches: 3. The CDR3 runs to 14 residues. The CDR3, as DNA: TGTGCCATCAGCCCGACTAGCGGCACAGATACGCAGTATTTT. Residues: CAISPTSGTDTQYF.

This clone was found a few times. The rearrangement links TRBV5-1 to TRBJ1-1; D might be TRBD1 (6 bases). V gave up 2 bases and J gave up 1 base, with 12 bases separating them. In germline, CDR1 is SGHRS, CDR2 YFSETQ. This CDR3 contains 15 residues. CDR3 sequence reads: CASSLQGYGNTEAFF. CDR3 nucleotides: TGCGCCAGCAGCTTACAGGGATACGGGAACACTGAAGCTTTCTTT. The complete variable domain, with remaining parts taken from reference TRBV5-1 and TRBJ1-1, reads KAGVTQTPRYLIKTRGQQVTLSCSPISGHRSVSWYQQTPGQGLQFLFEYFSETQRNKGNFPGRFSGRQFSNSRSEMNVSTLELGDSALYLCASSLQGYGNTEAFFGQGTRLTVV.

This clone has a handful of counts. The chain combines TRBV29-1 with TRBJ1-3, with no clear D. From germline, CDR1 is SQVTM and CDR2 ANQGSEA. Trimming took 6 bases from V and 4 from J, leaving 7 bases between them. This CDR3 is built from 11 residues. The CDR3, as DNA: TGCAGCGTGGGAGACGGAAACACCATATATTTT. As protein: CSVGDGNTIYF. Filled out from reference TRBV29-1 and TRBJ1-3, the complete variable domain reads SAVISQKPSRDICQRGTSLTIQCQVDSQVTMMFWYRQQPGQSLTLIATANQGSEATYESGFVIDKFPISRPNLTFSTLTVSNMSPEDSSIYLCSVGDGNTIYFGEGSWLTVV.

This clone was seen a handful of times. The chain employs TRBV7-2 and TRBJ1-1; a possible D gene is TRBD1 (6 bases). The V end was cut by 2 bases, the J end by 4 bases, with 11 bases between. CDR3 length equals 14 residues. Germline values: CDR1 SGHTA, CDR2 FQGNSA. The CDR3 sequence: CASSLSGARTEAFF. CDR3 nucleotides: TGTGCCAGCAGCTTATCAGGGGCCCGCACTGAAGCTTTCTTT.

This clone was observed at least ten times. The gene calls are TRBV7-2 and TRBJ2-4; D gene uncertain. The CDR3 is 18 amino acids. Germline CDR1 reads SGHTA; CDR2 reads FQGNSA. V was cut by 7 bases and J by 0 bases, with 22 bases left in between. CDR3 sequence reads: CASTTAPQGILAKNIQYF. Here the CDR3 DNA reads TGTGCCAGCACCACGGCCCCCCAAGGGATCTTAGCCAAAAACATTCAGTACTTC. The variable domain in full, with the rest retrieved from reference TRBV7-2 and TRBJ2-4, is GAGVSQSPSNKVTEKGKDVELRCDPISGHTALYWYRQSLGQGLEFLIYFQGNSAPDKSGLPSDRFSAERTGGSVSTLTIQRTQQEDSAVYLCASTTAPQGILAKNIQYFGAGTRLSVL.

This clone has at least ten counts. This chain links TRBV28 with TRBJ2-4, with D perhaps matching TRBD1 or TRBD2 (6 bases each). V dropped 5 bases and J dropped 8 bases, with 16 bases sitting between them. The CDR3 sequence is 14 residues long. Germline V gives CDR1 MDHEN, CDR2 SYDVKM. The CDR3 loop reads CASSVGGRADIQYF. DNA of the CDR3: TGTGCCAGCAGTGTCGGGGGCCGGGCCGACATTCAGTACTTC.

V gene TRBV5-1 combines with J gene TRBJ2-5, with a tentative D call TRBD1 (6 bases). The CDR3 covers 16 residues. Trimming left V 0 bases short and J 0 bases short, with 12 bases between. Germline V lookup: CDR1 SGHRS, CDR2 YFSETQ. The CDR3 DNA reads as TGCGCCAGCAGCTTGGGGACGCGGACAGACCAAGAGACCCAGTACTTC. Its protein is CASSLGTRTDQETQYF.

For the CDR3, the DNA is TGTGCCAGCAGCGGCGGGCCGACAGATACGCAGTATTTT. Translated, it gives CASSGGPTDTQYF. This rearrangement joins TRBV9 to TRBJ2-3; tentative D call: TRBD2 (5 bases). Trimming removed 3 bases at V and 3 bases at J, with 8 bases between. The CDR3 extends over 13 amino acids. Germline V CDR1 and CDR2: SGDLS, YYNGEE. The full variable domain, rest sourced from reference TRBV9 and TRBJ2-3, is DSGVTQTPKHLITATGQRVTLRCSPRSGDLSVYWYQQSLDQGLQFLIQYYNGEERAKGNILERFSAQQFPDLHSELNLSSLELGDSALYFCASSGGPTDTQYFGPGTRLTVL.

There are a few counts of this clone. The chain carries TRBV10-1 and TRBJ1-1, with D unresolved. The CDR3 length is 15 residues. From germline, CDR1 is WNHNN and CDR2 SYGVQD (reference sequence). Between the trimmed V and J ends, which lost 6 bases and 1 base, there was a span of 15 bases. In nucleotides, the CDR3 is TGCGCCAGCAGGGATTTAAGGGCGAGGAACACTGAAGCTTTCTTT. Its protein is CASRDLRARNTEAFF.

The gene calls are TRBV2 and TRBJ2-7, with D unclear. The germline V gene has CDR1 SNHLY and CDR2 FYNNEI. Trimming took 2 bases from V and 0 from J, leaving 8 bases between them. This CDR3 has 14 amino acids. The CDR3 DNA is TGTGCCAGCAGTGAAACCCACTTCTCCTACGAGCAGTACTTC. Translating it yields CASSETHFSYEQYF.

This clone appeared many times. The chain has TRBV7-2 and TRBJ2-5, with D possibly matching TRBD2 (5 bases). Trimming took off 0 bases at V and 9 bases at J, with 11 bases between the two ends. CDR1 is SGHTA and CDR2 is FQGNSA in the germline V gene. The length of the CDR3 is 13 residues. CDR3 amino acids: CASSLAGLRAQYF. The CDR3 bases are TGTGCCAGCAGCTTAGCAGGTCTGAGGGCCCAGTACTTC.

CDR3 in amino acids: CASSMPGTYEQYF. CDR3 DNA: TGTGCCAGTAGTATGCCAGGCACCTACGAGCAGTACTTC. The rearrangement uses TRBV19 and TRBJ2-7, with no clear D. This CDR3 spans 13 amino acids. Germline-derived CDR1 and CDR2 are LNHDA and SQIVND (reference sequence). Trimming stripped 3 bases from V and 2 bases from J, with 8 bases between.

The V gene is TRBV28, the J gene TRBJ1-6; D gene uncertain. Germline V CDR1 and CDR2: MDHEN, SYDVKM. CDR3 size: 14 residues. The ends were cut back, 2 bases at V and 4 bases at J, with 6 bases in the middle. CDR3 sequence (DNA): TGTGCCAGCAGTTTAATCGAGTATAATTCACCCCTCCACTTT. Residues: CASSLIEYNSPLHF.

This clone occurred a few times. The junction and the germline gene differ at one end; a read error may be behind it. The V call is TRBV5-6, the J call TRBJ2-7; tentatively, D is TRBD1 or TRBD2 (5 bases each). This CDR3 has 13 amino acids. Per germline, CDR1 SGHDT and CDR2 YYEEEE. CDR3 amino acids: CASSSRDLGEEYF. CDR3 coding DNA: TGTGCCAGCAGCAGCAGGGACCTCGGCGAGGAGTACTTC.

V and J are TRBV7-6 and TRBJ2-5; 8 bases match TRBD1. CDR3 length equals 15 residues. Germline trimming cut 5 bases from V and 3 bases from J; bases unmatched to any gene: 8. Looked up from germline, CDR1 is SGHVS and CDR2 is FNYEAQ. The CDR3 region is CASSRGQGPEETQYF. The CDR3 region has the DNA TGTGCCAGCAGCCGTGGACAGGGACCTGAAGAGACCCAGTACTTC.

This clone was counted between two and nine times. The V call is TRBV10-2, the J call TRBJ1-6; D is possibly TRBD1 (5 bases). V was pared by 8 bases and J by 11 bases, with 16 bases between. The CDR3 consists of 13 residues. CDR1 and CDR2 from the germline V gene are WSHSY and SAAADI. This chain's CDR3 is CASQQGILTPLHF. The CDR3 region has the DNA TGCGCCAGCCAGCAGGGTATTTTGACACCCCTCCACTTT.

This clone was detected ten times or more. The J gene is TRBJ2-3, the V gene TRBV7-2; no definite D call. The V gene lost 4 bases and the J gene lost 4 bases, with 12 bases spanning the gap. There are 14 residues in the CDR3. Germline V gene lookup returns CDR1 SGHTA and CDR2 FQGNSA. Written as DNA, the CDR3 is TGTGCCAGCAGCTCGTATACTAACCCAGATACGCAGTATTTT. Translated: CASSSYTNPDTQYF.

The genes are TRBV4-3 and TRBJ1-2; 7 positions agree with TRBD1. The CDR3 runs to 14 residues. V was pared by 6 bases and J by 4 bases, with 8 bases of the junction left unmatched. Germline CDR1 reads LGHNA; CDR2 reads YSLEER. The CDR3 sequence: CASSPTGEGYGYTF. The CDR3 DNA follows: TGCGCCAGCAGTCCTACAGGGGAAGGCTATGGCTACACCTTC.

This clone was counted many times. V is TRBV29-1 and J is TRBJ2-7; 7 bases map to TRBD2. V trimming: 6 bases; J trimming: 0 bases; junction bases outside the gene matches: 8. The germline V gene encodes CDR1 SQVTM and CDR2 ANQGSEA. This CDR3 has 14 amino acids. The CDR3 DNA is TGCAGCGTGGCCCGGGGGGTCCCCTCCTACGAGCAGTACTTC. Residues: CSVARGVPSYEQYF.

The CDR3 bases are TGTGCCAGCAGCTTACAGCGGTCCCACAATGAGCAGTTCTTC. As protein: CASSLQRSHNEQFF. The chain joins TRBV7-9 to TRBJ2-1, with D possibly TRBD2 on 5 matching bases. Trimming took off 2 bases at V and 5 bases at J, with 10 bases between the two ends. Per germline, CDR1 SEHNR and CDR2 FQNEAQ (reference sequence). The CDR3 is 14 residues long.

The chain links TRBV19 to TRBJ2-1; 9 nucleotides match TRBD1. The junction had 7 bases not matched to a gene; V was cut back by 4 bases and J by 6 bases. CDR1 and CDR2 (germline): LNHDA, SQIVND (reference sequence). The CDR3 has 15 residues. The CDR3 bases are TGTGCCAGTAGTACTACAGGGGGCGGAGGCAATGAGCAGTTCTTC. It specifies CASSTTGGGGNEQFF.

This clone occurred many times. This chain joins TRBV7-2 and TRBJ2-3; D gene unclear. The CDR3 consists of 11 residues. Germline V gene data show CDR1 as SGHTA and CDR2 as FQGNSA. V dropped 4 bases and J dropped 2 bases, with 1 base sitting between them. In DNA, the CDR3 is TGTGCCAGCAGCTACACAGATACGCAGTATTTT. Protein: CASSYTDTQYF.

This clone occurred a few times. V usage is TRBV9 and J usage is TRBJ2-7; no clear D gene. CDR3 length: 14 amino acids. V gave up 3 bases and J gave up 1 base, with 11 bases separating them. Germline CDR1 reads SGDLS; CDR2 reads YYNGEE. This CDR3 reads CASSETDPSYEQYF. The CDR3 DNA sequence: TGTGCCAGCAGCGAGACCGACCCTTCCTACGAGCAGTACTTC.

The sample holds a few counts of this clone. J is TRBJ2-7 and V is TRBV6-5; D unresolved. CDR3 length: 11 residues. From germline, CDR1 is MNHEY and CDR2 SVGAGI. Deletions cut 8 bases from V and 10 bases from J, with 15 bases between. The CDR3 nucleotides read TGTGCCAGCCGCTTAGAGGAGAGACAGTACTTC. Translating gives CASRLEERQYF.

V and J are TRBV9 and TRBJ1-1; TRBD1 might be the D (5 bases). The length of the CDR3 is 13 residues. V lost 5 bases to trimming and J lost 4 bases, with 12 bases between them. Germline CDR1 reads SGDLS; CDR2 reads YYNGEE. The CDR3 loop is CASSERGTTEAFF. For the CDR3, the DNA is TGTGCCAGCAGTGAAAGGGGAACCACTGAAGCTTTCTTT.

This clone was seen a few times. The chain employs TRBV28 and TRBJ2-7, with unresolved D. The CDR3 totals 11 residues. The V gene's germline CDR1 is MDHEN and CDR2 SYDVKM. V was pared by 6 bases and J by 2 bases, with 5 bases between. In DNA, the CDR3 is TGTGCCAGCAGCCAAGCCTACGAGCAGTACTTC. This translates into CASSQAYEQYF.

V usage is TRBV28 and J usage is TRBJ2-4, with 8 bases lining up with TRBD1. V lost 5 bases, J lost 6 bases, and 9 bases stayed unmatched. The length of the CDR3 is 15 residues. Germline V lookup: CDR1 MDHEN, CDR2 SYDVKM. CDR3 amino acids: CASSPYRGSGNIQYF. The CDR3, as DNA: TGTGCCAGCAGTCCCTACAGGGGGTCGGGAAACATTCAGTACTTC.